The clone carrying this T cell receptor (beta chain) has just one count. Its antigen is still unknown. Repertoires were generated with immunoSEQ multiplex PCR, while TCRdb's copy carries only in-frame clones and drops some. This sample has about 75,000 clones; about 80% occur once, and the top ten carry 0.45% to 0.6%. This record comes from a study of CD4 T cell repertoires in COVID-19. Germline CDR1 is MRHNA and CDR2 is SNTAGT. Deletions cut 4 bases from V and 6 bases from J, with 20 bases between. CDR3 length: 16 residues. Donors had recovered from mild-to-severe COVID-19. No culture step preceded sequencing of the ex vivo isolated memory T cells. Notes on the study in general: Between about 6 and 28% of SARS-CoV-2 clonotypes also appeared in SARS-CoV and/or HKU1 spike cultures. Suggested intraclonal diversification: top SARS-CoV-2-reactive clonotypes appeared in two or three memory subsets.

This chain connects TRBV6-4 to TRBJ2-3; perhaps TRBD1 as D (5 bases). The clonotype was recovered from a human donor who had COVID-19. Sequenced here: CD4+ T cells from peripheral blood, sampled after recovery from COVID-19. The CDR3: CASSALSVAGYDTQYF. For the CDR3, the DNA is TGTGCCAGCAGTGCCCTTTCGGTAGCAGGGTACGATACGCAGTATTTT.